The rows below give T cell receptor beta chains drawn from one sample of a study of response to subunit inactivated influenza vaccine. TCRdb reprocessed the RT-PCR reads with MiXCR, giving one entry per CDR3 protein. The sample has fewer than 800,000 distinct CDR3 sequences, less than 20% seen once. Specimen: PBMCs from blood, collected 12 days after vaccination. These receptors all come from a man aged 50 to 60 who received an inactivated influenza vaccine. Each CDR3 is given with its conserved first and last residue.

v_gene	j_gene	CDR3aa
TRBV20-1	TRBJ2-5	CSASPGARETQYF
TRBV6-5	TRBJ2-1	CASSYSSSGGYNEQFF
TRBV28	TRBJ2-7	CASSSDRSPSYEQYF
TRBV5-1	TRBJ2-1	CASSLEAERTEQFF
TRBV7-2	TRBJ2-1	CASSWTAGRGNEQFF
TRBV9	TRBJ2-7	CASSGDRGANEQYF
TRBV6-2/TRBV6-3	TRBJ2-3	CASSSRLAGTDTQYF
TRBV5-3	TRBJ2-3	CARSSGGSTDTQYF
TRBV5-1	TRBJ2-1	CASSWQPSYNEQFF
TRBV5-4	TRBJ2-1	CASSLIQEYNEQFF
TRBV5-1	TRBJ2-3	CASSLGLAGGWTDTQYF
TRBV5-1	TRBJ2-3	CASSSIAGGTDTQYF
TRBV4-2	TRBJ2-1	CASSQGGRGEQFF
TRBV5-1	TRBJ2-3	CASMSGGEKDTQYF
TRBV24-1	TRBJ2-3	CATSDFGGGDTQYF
TRBV7-3	TRBJ2-1	CASSSLTASYNEQFF
TRBV10-3	TRBJ1-5	CASKRAINQPQHF
TRBV12-3/TRBV12-4	TRBJ2-2	CASRTASEGAGELFF
TRBV4-3	TRBJ1-1	CASSQDRDAGMAFF
TRBV7-6	TRBJ2-2	CASSFAGLGNTGELFF
TRBV28	TRBJ1-1	CASSSLQAWYTEAFF
TRBV15	TRBJ2-5	CATSRDRGPVEETQYF
TRBV12-3/TRBV12-4	TRBJ2-2	CASRRQGATGELFF
TRBV24-1	TRBJ2-1	CATSPTGTGFNEQFF
TRBV12-3/TRBV12-4	TRBJ2-1	CASSRGYEQFF
TRBV6-1	TRBJ2-3	CASSDREGYTQYF
TRBV12-3/TRBV12-4	TRBJ1-5	CASSVEGGGNQPQHF
TRBV7-2	TRBJ2-5	CASSTRTSGGVETQYF
TRBV7-2	TRBJ1-2	CASSRLGPIYGYTF
TRBV14	TRBJ2-7	CASSLLGGSIVYEQYF
TRBV2	TRBJ2-1	CASSVNEQFF
TRBV29-1	TRBJ2-2	CSVTTPGQGARRDTGELFF
TRBV28	TRBJ2-5	CASSDKIQETQYF
TRBV21-1	TRBJ2-2	CASREEQGATTGELFF
TRBV6-5	TRBJ2-3	CASSSKGQSTDTQYF
TRBV7-3	TRBJ2-2	CASRSSGSDEGELFF
TRBV4-3	TRBJ1-1	CASSQGDRVTEAFF
TRBV20-1	TRBJ2-2	CSARSENSGGELFF
TRBV5-5	TRBJ2-3	CASSSLWPGQGADTQYF
TRBV5-1	TRBJ2-7	CASSLASQSYEQYF
TRBV20-1	TRBJ2-3	CSASLGTSTDTQYF
TRBV7-2	TRBJ1-1	CASRQDTGTVNTEAFF
TRBV20-1	TRBJ2-1	CSAEPGGALYEQFF
TRBV5-1	TRBJ1-6	CASTWGRAANNSPLHF
TRBV2	TRBJ2-3	CASSGGFGPTDTQYF
TRBV7-3	TRBJ2-5	CASSSFGGMQETQYF
TRBV7-2	TRBJ2-6	CASNRQSGANVLTF
TRBV24-1	TRBJ2-2	CATSGLRLGNTGELFF
TRBV28	TRBJ2-4	CASSLFGGVAKNIQYF
TRBV29-1	TRBJ2-3	CSVLLAGHTDTQYF
TRBV14	TRBJ1-1	CASSQEESDTEAFF
TRBV27	TRBJ2-1	CASSFEGRYNEQFF
TRBV24-1	TRBJ2-7	CATSDPGTGAYEQYF